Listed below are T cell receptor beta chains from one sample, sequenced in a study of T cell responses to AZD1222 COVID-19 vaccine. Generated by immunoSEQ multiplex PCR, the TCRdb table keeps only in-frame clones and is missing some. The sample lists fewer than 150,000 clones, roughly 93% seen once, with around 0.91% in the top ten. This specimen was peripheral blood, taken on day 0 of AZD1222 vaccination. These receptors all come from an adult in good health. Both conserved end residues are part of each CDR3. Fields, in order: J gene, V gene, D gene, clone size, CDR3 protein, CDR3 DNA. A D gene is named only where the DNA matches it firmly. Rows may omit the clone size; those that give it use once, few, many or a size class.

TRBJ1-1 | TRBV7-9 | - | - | CASSLAGLRNTEAFF | TGTGCCAGCAGCTTAGCCGGCCTACGAAACACTGAAGCTTTCTTT
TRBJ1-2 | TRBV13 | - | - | CASSNRDGYGYTF | TGTGCCAGCAGCAACCGGGACGGCTATGGCTACACCTTC
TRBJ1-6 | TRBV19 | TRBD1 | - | CASSIGTDNSPLHF | TGTGCCAGTAGTATCGGGACAGACAATTCACCCCTCCACTTT
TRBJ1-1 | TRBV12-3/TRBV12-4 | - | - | CASSLGGNREAFF | TGTGCCAGCAGTTTAGGAGGGAACCGTGAAGCTTTCTTT
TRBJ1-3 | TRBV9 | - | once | CASSVGATSGNTIYF | TGTGCCAGCAGCGTAGGGGCTACCTCTGGAAACACCATATATTTT
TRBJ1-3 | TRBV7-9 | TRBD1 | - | CASSPDRGGNTIYF | TGTGCCAGCAGCCCGGACAGGGGTGGAAACACCATATATTTT
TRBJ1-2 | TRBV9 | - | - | CASSGNYGYTF | TGTGCCAGCAGCGGGAACTATGGCTACACCTTC
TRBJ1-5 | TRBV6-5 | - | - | CASSQGFNQPQHF | TGTGCCAGCAGTCAGGGGTTCAATCAGCCCCAGCATTTT
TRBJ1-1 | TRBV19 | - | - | CASSRQNTEAFF | TGTGCCAGTAGTAGGCAGAACACTGAAGCTTTCTTT
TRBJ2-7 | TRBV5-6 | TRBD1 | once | CASSLEGQSYEQYF | TGTGCCAGCAGCTTGGAGGGACAGTCCTACGAGCAGTACTTC
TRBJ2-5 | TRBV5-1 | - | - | CASSLDGLRTGQETQYF | TGCGCCAGCAGCTTGGACGGGTTACGGACGGGGCAAGAGACCCAGTACTTC
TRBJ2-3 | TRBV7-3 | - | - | CASSFRQWDTQYF | TGTGCCAGCAGCTTCAGGCAGTGGGATACGCAGTATTTT
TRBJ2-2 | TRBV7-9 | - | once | CASSSTVMGGRYSTGELFF | TGTGCCAGCAGCTCCACCGTTATGGGGGGGCGTTATAGCACCGGGGAGCTGTTTTTT
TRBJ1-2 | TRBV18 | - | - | CASSSTNRALVGYTF | TGTGCCAGCTCCTCTACCAACAGGGCCCTTGTTGGCTACACCTTC
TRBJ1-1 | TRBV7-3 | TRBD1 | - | CASSPRGDRGTEAFF | TGTGCCAGCAGCCCCCGTGGTGACAGGGGGACTGAAGCTTTCTTT
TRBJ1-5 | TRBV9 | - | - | CASSVGAQVLQPQHF | TGTGCCAGCAGCGTAGGTGCACAGGTTCTCCAGCCCCAGCATTTT